The following is a T cell receptor beta chain sequence with its context. The assay was immunoSEQ multiplex PCR, and TCRdb's table has in-frame clones only and misses some. This table holds about 490,000 clones, about 72% found once. The entry originates in a study of shared clonotypes between healthy human individuals. CDR3 length equals 15 residues. CDR1 and CDR2 (germline): SGHAT, FQDESV (reference sequence). Trimming took 5 bases from V and 5 from J; bases not matched to a gene: 11. Every one of the donors was a Caucasian adult that lived in Nashville, Tennessee. This TCR came from a woman aged 40 to 50 in good health. Some clones in this sample may be carry-over from other donors' samples. The chain employs TRBV11-1 and TRBJ2-5, with TRBD1 matching 7 bases. Sequenced material: PBMCs. For the CDR3, the DNA is TGTGCCAGCAGCGAGCGACAGGGTTATCGTGAGACCCAGTACTTC. Amino acids: CASSERQGYRETQYF.